This T cell receptor (beta chain) was sequenced during a study of blood T cell repertoires in COVID-19. About the study: COVID-19 samples, acute and convalescent, were from the United States, Italy and Spain. The analysed material was cDNA or gDNA that came from T cells, B-cell-depleted T cells, or PBMCs.

J gave up 7 bases and V 5 bases, and 2 bases lay outside the gene matches. Germline CDR1 and CDR2: PRHDT and FYEKMQ (reference sequence). The CDR3 has 12 residues. Repertoires were generated with immunoSEQ multiplex PCR, while TCRdb's copy carries only in-frame clones and drops some. The sample carries over 70,000 clones, around three quarters recorded once. Sequenced sample: peripheral blood. The chain joins TRBV13 to TRBJ2-1, with 7 bases identical to TRBD2. The TCR comes from a woman aged 70-85 years with acute or convalescent COVID-19. CDR3 region: CASSHSGNEQFF. CDR3 DNA: TGTGCCAGCAGCCATAGCGGGAATGAGCAGTTCTTC.